The TCR beta chain under discussion was sequenced for a study of OX40 agonist ivuxolimab in advanced cancers. On the study more broadly: Each dose-escalation patient presented with hepatocellular carcinoma, melanoma, renal cell or head and neck cancer. The eligibility criteria allowed prior anti-PD-1, anti-PD-L1 or anti-CTLA-4 therapy, and approximately 42% had some. Patients were under 90% male with ages roughly 20 to 90, mean approximately 58.

A history of autoimmune disease or systemic immunosuppression excluded patients. Sequencing was performed with immunoSEQ multiplex PCR; in TCRdb, only in-frame clones are kept and a portion is missing. The sample has 73,000 or so clones; roughly 86% are singletons. In germline, CDR1 is MRHNA, CDR2 SNTAGT. CDR3 length: 14 residues. V dropped 6 bases and J dropped 9; count of bases not matched to a gene: 7. This specimen was CD4+ or CD8+ T cells sorted from blood, taken in a trial of the OX40 agonist ivuxolimab. V is TRBV6-4 and J is TRBJ2-1, with 11 bases lining up with TRBD2. This sequence originates from an adult with an advanced solid tumor such as melanoma, head and neck, liver or kidney cancer. CDR3 sequence: CASRIAGGAGEQFF. DNA of the CDR3: TGTGCCAGCAGAATAGCGGGAGGGGCCGGTGAGCAGTTCTTC.